This T cell receptor beta chain was retrieved from a study of identical twins. The CDR3 length is 17 residues. With 3 bases clipped from V and 4 bases from J, the junction kept 12 bases outside the gene matches. Per germline, CDR1 MGHRA and CDR2 YSYEKL. One entry per CDR3 protein results from TCRdb running MiXCR on the 5' RACE reads. The sample has approximately 220,000 distinct CDR3 sequences, 7% to 8.5% seen once. This sample was shared with a second study, whose subject was yellow fever vaccine responses in identical twins. In that study: Vaccine-induced T cell responses in twins were reportedly observed to appear partly convergent, partly personalized.

The receptor comes from a woman between 18 and 29 years old in good health. V and J are TRBV4-1 and TRBJ2-1, with TRBD1 identical over 7 bases. Sequenced input: CD8+ T cells sorted from blood. The CDR3 loop is CASSQGPTGDFYNEQFF. Written as DNA, the CDR3 is TGCGCCAGCAGCCAGGGCCCTACAGGGGATTTTTACAATGAGCAGTTCTTC.